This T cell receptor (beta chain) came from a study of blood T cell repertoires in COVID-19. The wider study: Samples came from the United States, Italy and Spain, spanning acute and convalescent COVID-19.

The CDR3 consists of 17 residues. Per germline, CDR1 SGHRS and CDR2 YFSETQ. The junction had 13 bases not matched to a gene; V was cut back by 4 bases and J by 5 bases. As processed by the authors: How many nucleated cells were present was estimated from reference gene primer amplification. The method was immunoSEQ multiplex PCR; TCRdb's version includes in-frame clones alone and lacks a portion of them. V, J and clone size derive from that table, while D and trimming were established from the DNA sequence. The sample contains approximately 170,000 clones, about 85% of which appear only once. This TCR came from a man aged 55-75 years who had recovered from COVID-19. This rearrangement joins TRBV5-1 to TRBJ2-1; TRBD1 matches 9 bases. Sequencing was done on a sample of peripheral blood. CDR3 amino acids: CASSLNPGQGSNNEQFF. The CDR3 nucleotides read TGCGCCAGCAGCCTTAACCCGGGACAGGGCTCTAACAATGAGCAGTTCTTC.